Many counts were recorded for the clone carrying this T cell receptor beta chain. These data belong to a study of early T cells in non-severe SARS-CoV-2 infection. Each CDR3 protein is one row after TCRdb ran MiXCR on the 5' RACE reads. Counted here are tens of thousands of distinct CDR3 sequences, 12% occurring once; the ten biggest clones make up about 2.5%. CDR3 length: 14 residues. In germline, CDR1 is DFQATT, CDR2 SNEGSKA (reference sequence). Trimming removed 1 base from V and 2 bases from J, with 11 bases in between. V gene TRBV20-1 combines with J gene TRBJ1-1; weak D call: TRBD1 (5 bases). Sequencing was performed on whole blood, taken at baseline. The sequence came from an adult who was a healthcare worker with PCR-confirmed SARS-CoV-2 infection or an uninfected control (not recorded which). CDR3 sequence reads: CSARVTDLNTEAFF. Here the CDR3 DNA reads TGCAGTGCTAGAGTGACAGATTTAAACACTGAAGCTTTCTTT.